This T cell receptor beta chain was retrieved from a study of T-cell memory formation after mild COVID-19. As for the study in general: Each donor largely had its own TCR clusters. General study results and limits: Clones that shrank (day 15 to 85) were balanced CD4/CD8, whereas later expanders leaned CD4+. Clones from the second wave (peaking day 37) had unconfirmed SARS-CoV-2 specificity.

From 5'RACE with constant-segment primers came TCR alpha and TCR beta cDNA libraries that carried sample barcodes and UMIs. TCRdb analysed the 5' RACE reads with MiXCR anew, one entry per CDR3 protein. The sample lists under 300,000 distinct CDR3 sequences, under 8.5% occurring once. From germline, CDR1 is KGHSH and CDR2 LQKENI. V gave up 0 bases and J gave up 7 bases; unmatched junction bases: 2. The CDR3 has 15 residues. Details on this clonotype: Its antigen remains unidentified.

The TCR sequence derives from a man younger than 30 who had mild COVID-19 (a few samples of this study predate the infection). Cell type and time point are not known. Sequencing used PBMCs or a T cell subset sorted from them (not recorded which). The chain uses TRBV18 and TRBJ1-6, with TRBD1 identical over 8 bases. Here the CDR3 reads CASSPPDRENSPLHF. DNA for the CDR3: TGTGCCAGCTCACCACCGGACAGGGAAAATTCACCCCTCCACTTT.